A single TCR beta chain is shown here with its context. This table comes from immunoSEQ multiplex PCR, and its TCRdb copy is limited to in-frame clones, with some not included. The sample shows 70,000 to 80,000 clones, 75% to 85% of them seen only once. The source of the sample is a study of blood T cell repertoires in COVID-19. Study at large: PBMCs, B-cell-depleted T cells, or T cells were the source of the cDNA or gDNA that made up the material.

CDR1 is SGHRS, CDR2 YFSETQ, per germline. There are 14 residues in the CDR3. Trimming took off 4 bases at V and 1 base at J, with 11 bases between the two ends. The sequenced material came from peripheral blood. This chain uses TRBV5-1 with TRBJ1-1; TRBD1 might be the D (5 bases). This TCR was sampled from a man at least 80 years old with acute or convalescent COVID-19. The CDR3 nucleotides are TGCGCCAGCAGCCCACGAAGGGGGAACACTGAAGCTTTCTTT. Translation: CASSPRRGNTEAFF.